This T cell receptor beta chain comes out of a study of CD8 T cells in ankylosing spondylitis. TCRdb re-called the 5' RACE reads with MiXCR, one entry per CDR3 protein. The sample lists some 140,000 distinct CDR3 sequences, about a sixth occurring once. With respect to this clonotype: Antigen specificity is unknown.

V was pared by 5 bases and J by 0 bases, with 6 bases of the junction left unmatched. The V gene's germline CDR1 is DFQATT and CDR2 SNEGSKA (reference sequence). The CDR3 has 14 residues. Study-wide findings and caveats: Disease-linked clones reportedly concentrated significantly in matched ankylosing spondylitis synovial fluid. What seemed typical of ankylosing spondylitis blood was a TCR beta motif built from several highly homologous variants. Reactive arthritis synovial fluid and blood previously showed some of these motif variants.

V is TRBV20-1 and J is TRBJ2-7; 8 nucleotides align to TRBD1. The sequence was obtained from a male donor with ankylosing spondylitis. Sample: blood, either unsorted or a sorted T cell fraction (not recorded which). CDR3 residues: CSAPTGGPSYEQYF. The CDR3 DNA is TGCAGTGCTCCTACAGGGGGTCCCTCCTACGAGCAGTACTTC.